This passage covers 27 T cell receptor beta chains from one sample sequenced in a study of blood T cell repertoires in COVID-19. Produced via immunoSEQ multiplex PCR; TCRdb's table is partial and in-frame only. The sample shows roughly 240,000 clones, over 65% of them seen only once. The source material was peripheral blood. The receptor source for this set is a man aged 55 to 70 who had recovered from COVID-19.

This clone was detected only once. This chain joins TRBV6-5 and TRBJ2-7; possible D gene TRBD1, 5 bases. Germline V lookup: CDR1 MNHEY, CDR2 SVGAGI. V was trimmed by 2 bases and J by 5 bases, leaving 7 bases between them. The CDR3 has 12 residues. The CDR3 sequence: CASSYDSHEQYF. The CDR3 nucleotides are TGTGCCAGCAGTTACGACAGCCACGAGCAGTACTTC.

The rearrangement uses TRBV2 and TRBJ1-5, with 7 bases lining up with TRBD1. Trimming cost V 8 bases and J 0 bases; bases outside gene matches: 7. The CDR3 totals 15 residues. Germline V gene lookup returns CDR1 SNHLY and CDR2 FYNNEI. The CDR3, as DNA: TGTGCCAGCTACCGGGACAGATATAGCAATCAGCCCCAGCATTTT. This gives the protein CASYRDRYSNQPQHF.

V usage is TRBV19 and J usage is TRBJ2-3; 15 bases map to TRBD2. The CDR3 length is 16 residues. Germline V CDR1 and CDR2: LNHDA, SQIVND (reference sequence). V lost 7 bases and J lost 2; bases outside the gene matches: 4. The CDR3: CASTWTSGGATDTQYF. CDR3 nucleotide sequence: TGTGCCAGTACCTGGACTAGCGGGGGGGCCACAGATACGCAGTATTTT.

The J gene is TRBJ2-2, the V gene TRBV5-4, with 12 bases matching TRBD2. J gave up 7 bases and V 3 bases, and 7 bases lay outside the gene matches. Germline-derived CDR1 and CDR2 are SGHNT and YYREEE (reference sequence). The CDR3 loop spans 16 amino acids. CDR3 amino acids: CASSSRTSGTGGELFF. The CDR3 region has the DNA TGTGCCAGCAGCTCGCGGACTAGCGGGACAGGCGGGGAGCTGTTTTTT.

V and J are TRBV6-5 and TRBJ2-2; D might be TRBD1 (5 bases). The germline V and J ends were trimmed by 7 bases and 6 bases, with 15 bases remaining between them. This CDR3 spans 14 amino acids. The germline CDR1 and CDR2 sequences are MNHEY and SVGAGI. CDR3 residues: CASKSDRNSGELFF. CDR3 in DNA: TGTGCCAGCAAGAGTGACAGAAATTCCGGGGAGCTGTTTTTT.

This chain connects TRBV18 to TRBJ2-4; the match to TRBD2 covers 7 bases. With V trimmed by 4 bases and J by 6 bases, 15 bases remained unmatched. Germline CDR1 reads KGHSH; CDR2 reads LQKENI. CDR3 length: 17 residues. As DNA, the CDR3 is TGTGCCAGCTCACGGGAGGGGTTATCGCGGTTTGGAAACATTCAGTACTTC. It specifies CASSREGLSRFGNIQYF.

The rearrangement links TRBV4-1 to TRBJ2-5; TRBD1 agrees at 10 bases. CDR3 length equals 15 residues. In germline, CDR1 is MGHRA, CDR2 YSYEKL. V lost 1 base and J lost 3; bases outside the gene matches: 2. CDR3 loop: CASSQVGTGEETQYF. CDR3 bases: TGCGCCAGCAGCCAAGTGGGGACAGGGGAAGAGACCCAGTACTTC.

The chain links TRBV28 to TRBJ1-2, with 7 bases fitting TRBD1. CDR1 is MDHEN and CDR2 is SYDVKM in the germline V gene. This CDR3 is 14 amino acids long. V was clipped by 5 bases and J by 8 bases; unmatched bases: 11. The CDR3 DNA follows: TGTGCCAGCAGTGTACGAGACAGGGTGCGGGGCTACACCTTC. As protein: CASSVRDRVRGYTF.

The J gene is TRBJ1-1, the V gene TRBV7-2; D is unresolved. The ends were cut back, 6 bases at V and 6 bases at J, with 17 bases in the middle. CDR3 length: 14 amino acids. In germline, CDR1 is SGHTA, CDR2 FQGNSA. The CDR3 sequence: CASSRTGISPEAFF. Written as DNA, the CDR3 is TGTGCCAGCAGTAGGACGGGGATCAGTCCTGAAGCTTTCTTT.

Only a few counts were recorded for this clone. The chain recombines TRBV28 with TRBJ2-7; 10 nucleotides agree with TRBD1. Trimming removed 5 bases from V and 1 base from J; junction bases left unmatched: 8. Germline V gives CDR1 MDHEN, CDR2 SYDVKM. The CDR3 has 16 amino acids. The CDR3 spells CASSPYRTGGSYEQYF. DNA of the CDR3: TGTGCCAGCAGTCCCTACCGGACAGGGGGGTCCTACGAGCAGTACTTC.

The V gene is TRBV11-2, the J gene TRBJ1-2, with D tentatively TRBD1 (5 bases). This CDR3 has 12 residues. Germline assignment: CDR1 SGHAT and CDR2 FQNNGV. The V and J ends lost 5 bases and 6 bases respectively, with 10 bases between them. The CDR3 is CASSLLGDGYTF. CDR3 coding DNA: TGTGCCAGCAGCCTCCTAGGGGATGGCTACACCTTC.

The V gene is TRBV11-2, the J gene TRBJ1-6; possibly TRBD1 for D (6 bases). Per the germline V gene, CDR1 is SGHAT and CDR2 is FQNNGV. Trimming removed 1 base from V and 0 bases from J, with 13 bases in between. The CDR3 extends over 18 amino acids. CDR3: CASSLALTGSSYNSPLHF. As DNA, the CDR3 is TGTGCCAGCAGCTTAGCCCTCACAGGGAGCTCCTATAATTCACCCCTCCACTTT. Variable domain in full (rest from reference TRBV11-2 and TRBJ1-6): EAGVAQSPRYKIIEKRQSVAFWCNPISGHATLYWYQQILGQGPKLLIQFQNNGVVDDSQLPKDRFSAERLKGVDSTLKIQPAKLEDSAVYLCASSLALTGSSYNSPLHFGNGTRLTVT.

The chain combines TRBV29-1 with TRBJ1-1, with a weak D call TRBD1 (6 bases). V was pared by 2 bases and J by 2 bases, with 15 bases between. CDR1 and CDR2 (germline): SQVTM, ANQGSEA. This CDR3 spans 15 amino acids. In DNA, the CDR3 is TGCAGCGTTGAATCCGGTGACAGGAGAAACACTGAAGCTTTCTTT. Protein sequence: CSVESGDRRNTEAFF. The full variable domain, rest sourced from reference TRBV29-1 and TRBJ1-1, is SAVISQKPSRDICQRGTSLTIQCQVDSQVTMMFWYRQQPGQSLTLIATANQGSEATYESGFVIDKFPISRPNLTFSTLTVSNMSPEDSSIYLCSVESGDRRNTEAFFGQGTRLTVV.

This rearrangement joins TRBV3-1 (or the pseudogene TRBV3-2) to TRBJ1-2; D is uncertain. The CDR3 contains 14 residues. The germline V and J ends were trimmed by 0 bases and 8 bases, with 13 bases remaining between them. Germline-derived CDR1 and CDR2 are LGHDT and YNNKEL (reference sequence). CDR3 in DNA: TGTGCCAGCAGCCAAGATCTCGTAGGGAGCGGCTACACCTTC. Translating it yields CASSQDLVGSGYTF.

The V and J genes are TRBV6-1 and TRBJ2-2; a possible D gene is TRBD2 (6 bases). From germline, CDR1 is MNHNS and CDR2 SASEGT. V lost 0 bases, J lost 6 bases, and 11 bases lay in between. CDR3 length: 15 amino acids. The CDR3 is CASSEALRGPGELFF. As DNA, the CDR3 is TGTGCCAGCAGTGAAGCGCTGCGGGGACCCGGGGAGCTGTTTTTT.

This CDR3 is CASSLRPGGELFF. CDR3 sequence (DNA): TGCGCCAGCAGCTTGAGGCCGGGCGGGGAGCTGTTTTTT. This chain links TRBV5-1 with TRBJ2-2; D ambiguous. The CDR3 has 13 amino acids. CDR1 and CDR2 from the germline V gene are SGHRS and YFSETQ. V lost 1 base to trimming and J lost 7 bases, with 8 bases between them. The full variable domain, rest sourced from reference TRBV5-1 and TRBJ2-2, is KAGVTQTPRYLIKTRGQQVTLSCSPISGHRSVSWYQQTPGQGLQFLFEYFSETQRNKGNFPGRFSGRQFSNSRSEMNVSTLELGDSALYLCASSLRPGGELFFGEGSRLTVL.

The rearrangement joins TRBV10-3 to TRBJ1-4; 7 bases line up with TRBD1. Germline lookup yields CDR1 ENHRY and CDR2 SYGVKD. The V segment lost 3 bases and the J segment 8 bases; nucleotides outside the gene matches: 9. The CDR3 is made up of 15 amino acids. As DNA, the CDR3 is TGTGCCATCAGTGACCCTACAGGGGATGGGGAAAAACTGTTTTTT. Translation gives CAISDPTGDGEKLFF.

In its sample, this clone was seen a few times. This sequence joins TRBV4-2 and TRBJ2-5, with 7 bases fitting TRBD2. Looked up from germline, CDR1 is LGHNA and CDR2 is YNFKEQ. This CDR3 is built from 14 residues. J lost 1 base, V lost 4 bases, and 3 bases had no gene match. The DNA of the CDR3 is TGTGCCAGCAGCCTGACTAGCACCCAAGAGACCCAGTACTTC. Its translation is CASSLTSTQETQYF.

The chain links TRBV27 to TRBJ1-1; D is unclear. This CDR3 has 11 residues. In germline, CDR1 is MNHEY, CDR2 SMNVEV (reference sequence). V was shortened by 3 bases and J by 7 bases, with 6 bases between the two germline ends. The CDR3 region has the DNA TGTGCCAGCAGTTTTCTCGGTGAAGCTTTCTTT. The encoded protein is CASSFLGEAFF.

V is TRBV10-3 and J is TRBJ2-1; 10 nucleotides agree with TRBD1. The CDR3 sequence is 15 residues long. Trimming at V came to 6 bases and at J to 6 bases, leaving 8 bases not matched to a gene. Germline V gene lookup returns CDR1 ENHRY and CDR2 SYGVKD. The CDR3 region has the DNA TGTGCCATCAGAGCCGGGACAGGGGACGTCAATGAGCAGTTCTTC. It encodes CAIRAGTGDVNEQFF.

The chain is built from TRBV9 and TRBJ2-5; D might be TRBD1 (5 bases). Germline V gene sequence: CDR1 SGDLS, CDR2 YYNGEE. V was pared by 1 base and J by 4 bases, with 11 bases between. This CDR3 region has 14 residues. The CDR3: CASSVQGYRETQYF. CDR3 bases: TGTGCCAGCAGCGTACAGGGTTACAGAGAGACCCAGTACTTC.

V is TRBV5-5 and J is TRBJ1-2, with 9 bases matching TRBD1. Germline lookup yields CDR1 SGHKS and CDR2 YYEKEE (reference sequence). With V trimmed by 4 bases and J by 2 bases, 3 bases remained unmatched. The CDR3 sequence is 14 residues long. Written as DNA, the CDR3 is TGTGCCAGCAGCACCGGGACAGGGAACTATGGCTACACCTTC. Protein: CASSTGTGNYGYTF.

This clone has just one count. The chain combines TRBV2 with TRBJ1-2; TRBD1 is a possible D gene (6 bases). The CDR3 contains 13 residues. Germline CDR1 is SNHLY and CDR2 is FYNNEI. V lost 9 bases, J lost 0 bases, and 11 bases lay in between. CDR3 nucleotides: TGTGCCAGTAGACAGGCCGCTAACTATGGCTACACCTTC. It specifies CASRQAANYGYTF.

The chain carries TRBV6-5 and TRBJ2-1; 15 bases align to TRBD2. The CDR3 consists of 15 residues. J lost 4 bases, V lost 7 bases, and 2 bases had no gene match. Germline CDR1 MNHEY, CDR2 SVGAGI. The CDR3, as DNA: TGTGCCAGCACCGGACTAGCGGGAGGGTACAATGAGCAGTTCTTC. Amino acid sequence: CASTGLAGGYNEQFF.

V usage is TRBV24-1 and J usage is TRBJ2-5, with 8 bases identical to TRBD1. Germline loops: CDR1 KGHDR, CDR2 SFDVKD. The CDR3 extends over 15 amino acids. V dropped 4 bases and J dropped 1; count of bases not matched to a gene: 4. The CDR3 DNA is TGTGCCACCAGTGACCCAGGGGGCACCCAAGAGACCCAGTACTTC. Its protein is CATSDPGGTQETQYF.

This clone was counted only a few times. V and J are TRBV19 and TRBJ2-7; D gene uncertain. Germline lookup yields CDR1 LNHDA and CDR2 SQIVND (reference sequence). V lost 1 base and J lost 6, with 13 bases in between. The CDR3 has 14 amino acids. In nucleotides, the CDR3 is TGTGCCAGTAGTATAGGTACAGCCCCTATCGAGCAGTACTTC. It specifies CASSIGTAPIEQYF.

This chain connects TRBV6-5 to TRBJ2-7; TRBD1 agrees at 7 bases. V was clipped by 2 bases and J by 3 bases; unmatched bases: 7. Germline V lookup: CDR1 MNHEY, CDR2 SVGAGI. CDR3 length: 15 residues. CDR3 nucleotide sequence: TGTGCCAGCAGTTACAGGGGGCCGAGCGGCTACGAGCAGTACTTC. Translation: CASSYRGPSGYEQYF.